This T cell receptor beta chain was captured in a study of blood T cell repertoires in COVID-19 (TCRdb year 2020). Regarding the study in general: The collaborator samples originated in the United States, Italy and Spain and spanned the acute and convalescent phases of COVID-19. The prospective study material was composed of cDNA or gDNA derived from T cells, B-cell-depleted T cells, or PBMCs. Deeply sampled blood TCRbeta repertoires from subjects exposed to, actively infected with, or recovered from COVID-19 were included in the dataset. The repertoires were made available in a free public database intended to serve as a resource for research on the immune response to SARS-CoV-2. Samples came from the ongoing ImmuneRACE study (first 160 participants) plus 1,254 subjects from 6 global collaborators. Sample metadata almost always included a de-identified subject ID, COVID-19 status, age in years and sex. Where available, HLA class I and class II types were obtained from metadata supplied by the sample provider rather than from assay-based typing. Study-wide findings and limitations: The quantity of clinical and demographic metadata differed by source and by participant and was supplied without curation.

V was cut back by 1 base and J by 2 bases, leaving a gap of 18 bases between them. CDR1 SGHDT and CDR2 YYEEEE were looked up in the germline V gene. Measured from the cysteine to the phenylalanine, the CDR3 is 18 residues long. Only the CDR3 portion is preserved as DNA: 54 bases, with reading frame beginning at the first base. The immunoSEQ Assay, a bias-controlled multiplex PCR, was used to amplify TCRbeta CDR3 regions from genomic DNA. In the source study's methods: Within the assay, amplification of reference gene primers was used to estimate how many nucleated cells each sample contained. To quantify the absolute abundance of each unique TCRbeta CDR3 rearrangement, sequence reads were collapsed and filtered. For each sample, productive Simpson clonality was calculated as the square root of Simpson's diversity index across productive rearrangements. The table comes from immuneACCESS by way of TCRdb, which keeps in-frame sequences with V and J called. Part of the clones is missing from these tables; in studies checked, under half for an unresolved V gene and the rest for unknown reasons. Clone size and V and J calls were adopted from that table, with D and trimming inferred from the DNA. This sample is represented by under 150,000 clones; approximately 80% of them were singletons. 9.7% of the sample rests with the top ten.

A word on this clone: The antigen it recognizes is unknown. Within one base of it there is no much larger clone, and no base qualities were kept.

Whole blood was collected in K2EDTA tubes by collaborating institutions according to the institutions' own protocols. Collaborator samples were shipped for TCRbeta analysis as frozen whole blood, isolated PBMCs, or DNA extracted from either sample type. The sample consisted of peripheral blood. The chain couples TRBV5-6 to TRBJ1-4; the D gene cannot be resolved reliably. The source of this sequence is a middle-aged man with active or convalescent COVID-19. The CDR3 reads CASSLYSLSVATNEKLFF. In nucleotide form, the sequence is TGTGCCAGCAGCTTGTATTCTCTTTCGGTCGCGACTAATGAAAAACTGTTTTTT.